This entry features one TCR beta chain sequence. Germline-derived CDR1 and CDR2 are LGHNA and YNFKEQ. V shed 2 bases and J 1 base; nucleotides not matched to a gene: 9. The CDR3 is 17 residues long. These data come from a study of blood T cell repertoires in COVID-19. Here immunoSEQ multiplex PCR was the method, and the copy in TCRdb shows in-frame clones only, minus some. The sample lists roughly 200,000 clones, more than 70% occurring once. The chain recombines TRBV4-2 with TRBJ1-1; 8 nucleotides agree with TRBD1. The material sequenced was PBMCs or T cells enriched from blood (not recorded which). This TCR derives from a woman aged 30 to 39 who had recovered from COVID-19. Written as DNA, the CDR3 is TGTGCCAGCAGCCAATCTCGTTGGGGGACAGGGAACACTGAAGCTTTCTTT. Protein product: CASSQSRWGTGNTEAFF.